The present entry profiles one T cell receptor beta chain with its context. Sequenced by immunoSEQ multiplex PCR; TCRdb stores in-frame clones only, minus some. This table has tens of thousands of clones, 75% to 95% appearing once. The data were taken from a study of blood T cell repertoires in COVID-19. Overall study context: Sample material is recorded as cDNA or gDNA derived from T cells, B-cell-depleted T cells, or PBMCs.

V shed 4 bases and J shed 1 base, with 10 bases lying between them. The CDR3 runs to 14 residues. CDR1 and CDR2 from the germline V gene are PRHDT and FYEKMQ (reference sequence). The sequencing sample was made of peripheral blood. The receptor was isolated from an elderly man with acute or convalescent COVID-19. The chain couples TRBV13 to TRBJ2-5; D may be TRBD1 (5 bases). The CDR3 coding sequence is TGTGCCAGCAGCTCCACGACAGCCCAAGAGACCCAGTACTTC. Protein: CASSSTTAQETQYF. Filled out from reference TRBV13 and TRBJ2-5, the complete variable domain reads AAGVIQSPRHLIKEKRETATLKCYPIPRHDTVYWYQQGPGQDPQFLISFYEKMQSDKGSIPDRFSAQQFSDYHSELNMSSLELGDSALYFCASSSTTAQETQYFGPGTRLLVL.